Detailed here is one TCR beta chain. Its specificity is unknown. The entry originates in a study of T cell responses to AZD1222 COVID-19 vaccine. Sequencing was performed with immunoSEQ multiplex PCR; in TCRdb, only in-frame clones are kept and a portion is missing. The table records 110,000 or so clones, roughly 90% of them present only once. The study's findings and limits: Repertoires were sampled only after the peak T cell response. Receipt of two AZD1222 doses was followed by a rise in Spike-specific TCR breadth and depth.

The clonotype was recovered from an adult who received the MenACWY meningococcal vaccine as a control. The source material was peripheral blood, sampled 28 days after the second dose of the MenACWY control vaccine.

The CDR3 sequence is CAWSGLYYEQYF. CDR3 bases: TGTGCCTGGAGTGGGTTATACTACGAGCAGTACTTC. The chain has TRBV30 and TRBJ2-7; D is undetermined. Trimming shortened V by 1 base and J by 3 bases, and 7 bases separated the two germline ends. The germline V gene encodes CDR1 GTSNPN and CDR2 SVGIG (reference sequence). The CDR3 has 12 residues.